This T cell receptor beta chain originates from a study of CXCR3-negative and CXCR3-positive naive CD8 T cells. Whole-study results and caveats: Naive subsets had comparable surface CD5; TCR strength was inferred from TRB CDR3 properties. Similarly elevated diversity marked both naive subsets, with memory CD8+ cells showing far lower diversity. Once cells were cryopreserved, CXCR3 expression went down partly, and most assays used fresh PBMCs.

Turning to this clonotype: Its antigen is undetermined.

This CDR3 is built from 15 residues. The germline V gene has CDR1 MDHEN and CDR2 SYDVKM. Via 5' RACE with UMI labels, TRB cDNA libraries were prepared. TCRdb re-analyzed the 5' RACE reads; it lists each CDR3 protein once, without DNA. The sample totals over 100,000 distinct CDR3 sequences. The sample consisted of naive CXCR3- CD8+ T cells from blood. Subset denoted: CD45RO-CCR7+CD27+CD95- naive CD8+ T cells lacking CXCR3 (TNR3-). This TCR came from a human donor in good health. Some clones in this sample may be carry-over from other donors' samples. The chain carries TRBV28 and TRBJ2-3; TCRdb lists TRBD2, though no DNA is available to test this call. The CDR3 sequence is CASSVTSGSTDTQYF.